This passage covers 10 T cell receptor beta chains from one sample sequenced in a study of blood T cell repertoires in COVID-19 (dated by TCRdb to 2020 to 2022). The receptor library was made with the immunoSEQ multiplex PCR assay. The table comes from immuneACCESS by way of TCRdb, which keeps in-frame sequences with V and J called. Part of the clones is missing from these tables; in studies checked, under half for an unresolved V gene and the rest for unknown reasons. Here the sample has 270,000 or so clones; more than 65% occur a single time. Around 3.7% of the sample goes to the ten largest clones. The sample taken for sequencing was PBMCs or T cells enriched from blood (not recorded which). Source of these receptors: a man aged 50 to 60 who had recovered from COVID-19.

The CDR3 region is CASSPEGANEKLFF. The CDR3 nucleotides read TGTGCCAGCAGCCCGGAAGGGGCTAATGAAAAACTGTTTTTT. The chain employs TRBV5-4 and TRBJ1-4, with D maybe TRBD1 (5 bases). This CDR3 region has 14 residues. Per the germline V gene, CDR1 is SGHNT and CDR2 is YYREEE (reference sequence). Deletions cut 4 bases from V and 3 bases from J, with 10 bases between.

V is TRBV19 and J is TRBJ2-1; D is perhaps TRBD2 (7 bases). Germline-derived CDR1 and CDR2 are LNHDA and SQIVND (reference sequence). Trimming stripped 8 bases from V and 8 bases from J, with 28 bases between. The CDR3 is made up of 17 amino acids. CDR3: CASQHLRGQLRGDEQFF. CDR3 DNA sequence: TGTGCCAGTCAACATCTCCGGGGGCAACTCCGGGGGGATGAGCAGTTCTTC.

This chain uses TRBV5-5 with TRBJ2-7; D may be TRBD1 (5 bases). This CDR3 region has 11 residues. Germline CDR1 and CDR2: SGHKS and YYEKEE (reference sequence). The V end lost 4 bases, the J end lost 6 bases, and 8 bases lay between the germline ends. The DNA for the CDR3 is TGTGCCAGCAGCAATGGGGCCGAGCAGTACTTC. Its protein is CASSNGAEQYF.

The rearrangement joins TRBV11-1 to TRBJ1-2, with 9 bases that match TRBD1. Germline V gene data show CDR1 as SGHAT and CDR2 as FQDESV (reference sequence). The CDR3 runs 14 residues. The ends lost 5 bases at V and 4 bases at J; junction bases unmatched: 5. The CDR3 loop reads CASSRDRVTYGYTF. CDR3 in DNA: TGTGCCAGCAGCCGGGACAGGGTAACCTATGGCTACACCTTC.

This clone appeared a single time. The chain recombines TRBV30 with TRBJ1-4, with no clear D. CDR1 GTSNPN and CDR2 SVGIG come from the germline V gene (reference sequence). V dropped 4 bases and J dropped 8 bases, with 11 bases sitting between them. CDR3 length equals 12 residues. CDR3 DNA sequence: TGTGCCTGGACTGGGCTCGAAGAAAAACTGTTTTTT. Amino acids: CAWTGLEEKLFF.

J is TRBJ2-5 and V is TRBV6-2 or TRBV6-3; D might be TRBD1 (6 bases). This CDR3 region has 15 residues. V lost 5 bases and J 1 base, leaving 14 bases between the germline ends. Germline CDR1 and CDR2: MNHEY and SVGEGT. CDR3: CASSSAGAFQETQYF. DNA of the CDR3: TGTGCCAGCAGTAGCGCAGGGGCTTTCCAAGAGACCCAGTACTTC.

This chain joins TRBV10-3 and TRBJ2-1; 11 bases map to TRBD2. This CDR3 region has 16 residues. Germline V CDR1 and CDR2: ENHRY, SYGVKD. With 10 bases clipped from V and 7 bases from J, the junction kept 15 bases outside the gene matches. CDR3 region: CATTKGSGRAENEQFF. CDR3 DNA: TGTGCCACCACGAAGGGTAGCGGGAGGGCCGAGAATGAGCAGTTCTTC.

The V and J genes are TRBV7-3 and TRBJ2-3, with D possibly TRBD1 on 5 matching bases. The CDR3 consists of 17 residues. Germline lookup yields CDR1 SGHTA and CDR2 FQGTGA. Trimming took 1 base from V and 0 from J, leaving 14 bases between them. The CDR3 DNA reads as TGTGCCAGCAGCTTAATGGGGCTCGCGGCTAGCACAGATACGCAGTATTTT. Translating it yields CASSLMGLAASTDTQYF.

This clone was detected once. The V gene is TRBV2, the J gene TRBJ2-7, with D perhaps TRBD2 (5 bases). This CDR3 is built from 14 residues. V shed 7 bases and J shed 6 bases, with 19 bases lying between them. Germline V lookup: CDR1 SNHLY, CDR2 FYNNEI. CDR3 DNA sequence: TGTGCCAGCAAAGTCTTCCGGGATTCCCCCGAGCAGTACTTC. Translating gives CASKVFRDSPEQYF.

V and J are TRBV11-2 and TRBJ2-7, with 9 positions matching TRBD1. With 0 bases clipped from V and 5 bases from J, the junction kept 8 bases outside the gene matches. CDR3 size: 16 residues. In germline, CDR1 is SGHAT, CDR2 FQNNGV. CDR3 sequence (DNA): TGTGCCAGCAGCTTAGAGGGAGGACAGGGGTTCCACGAGCAGTACTTC. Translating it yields CASSLEGGQGFHEQYF.